The 20 T cell receptor beta chains in this list originate from one sample, sequenced in a study of cytomegalovirus exposure and HLA in healthy donors. The PCR was carried out with 60 Vbeta primers and 13 Jbeta primers. The assay was immunoSEQ multiplex PCR, and TCRdb's table has in-frame clones only and misses some. The table includes about 170,000 clones, over 80% detected once. Input material: PBMCs. The receptors shown here come from a boy aged 2 to 10 in good health and CMV-seronegative.

V is TRBV6-1 and J is TRBJ1-4; D remains ambiguous. V was trimmed by 4 bases and J by 3 bases, leaving 6 bases between them. CDR3 length: 13 amino acids. In germline, CDR1 is MNHNS, CDR2 SASEGT. CDR3 bases: TGTGCCAGCAGTGTCCAGTCTAATGAAAAACTGTTTTTT. This gives the protein CASSVQSNEKLFF.

The rearrangement joins TRBV19 to TRBJ1-5, with D tentatively TRBD1 (5 bases). CDR3 length: 16 amino acids. The V and J ends lost 4 bases and 9 bases respectively, with 22 bases between them. Germline V lookup: CDR1 LNHDA, CDR2 SQIVND (reference sequence). This chain's CDR3 is CASSSRDSKVGWPQHF. In nucleotides, the CDR3 is TGTGCCAGTAGTAGTCGGGACTCGAAAGTGGGTTGGCCCCAGCATTTT.

A single count supports this clone. The V call is TRBV18, the J call TRBJ2-3, with TRBD2 as a possible D gene (5 bases). Germline values: CDR1 KGHSH, CDR2 LQKENI. This CDR3 is 14 amino acids long. Trimming stripped 3 bases from V and 1 base from J, with 8 bases between. CDR3 DNA: TGTGCCAGCTCACCCGATAGCGGCACAGATACGCAGTATTTT. Translated, it gives CASSPDSGTDTQYF.

DNA of the CDR3: TGTGCCAGCAGCTTCTCCCCACTAGCGGGATTTGACAATGAGCAGTTCTTC. It codes for CASSFSPLAGFDNEQFF. This chain joins TRBV7-2 and TRBJ2-1; 10 bases align to TRBD2. This CDR3 contains 17 residues. Germline values: CDR1 SGHTA, CDR2 FQGNSA. With 3 bases clipped from V and 5 bases from J, the junction kept 10 bases outside the gene matches. Full variable domain (rest looked up from reference TRBV7-2 and TRBJ2-1): GAGVSQSPSNKVTEKGKDVELRCDPISGHTALYWYRQSLGQGLEFLIYFQGNSAPDKSGLPSDRFSAERTGGSVSTLTIQRTQQEDSAVYLCASSFSPLAGFDNEQFFGPGTRLTVL.

The rearrangement joins TRBV6-6 to TRBJ2-5; 7 positions match TRBD2. CDR1 and CDR2 (germline): MNHNY, SVGAGI (reference sequence). Germline trimming cut 6 bases from V and 1 base from J; bases unmatched to any gene: 8. The CDR3 consists of 15 residues. CDR3 amino acids: CASSLGRGVQETQYF. CDR3 bases: TGTGCCAGCAGCCTAGGACGGGGGGTCCAAGAGACCCAGTACTTC.

The chain links TRBV2 to TRBJ2-7; D may be TRBD2 (6 bases). V lost 6 bases and J 3 bases, leaving 15 bases between the germline ends. The CDR3 loop spans 14 amino acids. Per the germline V gene, CDR1 is SNHLY and CDR2 is FYNNEI. The CDR3 DNA follows: TGTGCCAGCAGAGGGACTCGGACCTACTACGAGCAGTACTTC. Encoded protein: CASRGTRTYYEQYF.

The table lists this clone with a few counts. This sequence joins TRBV5-1 and TRBJ1-2; TRBD1 aligns across 10 bases. J was trimmed by 1 base and V by 2 bases; bases with no gene match: 5. The CDR3 has 16 residues. Germline V gene lookup returns CDR1 SGHRS and CDR2 YFSETQ. In nucleotides, the CDR3 is TGCGCCAGCAGCTTCACCGGGACAGGGGATAACTATGGCTACACCTTC. Its translation: CASSFTGTGDNYGYTF.

As regards this clone: Other DNA sequences in this specimen translate into the identical CDR3. The chain couples TRBV29-1 to TRBJ1-1; D gene uncertain. CDR1 SQVTM and CDR2 ANQGSEA come from the germline V gene. V was trimmed by 1 base and J by 0 bases, leaving 6 bases between them. The CDR3 loop spans 13 amino acids. In nucleotides, the CDR3 is TGCAGCGTTGAAGGGCGGTTGAACACTGAAGCTTTCTTT. Translation: CSVEGRLNTEAFF. Based on the CDR3 plus reference TRBV29-1 and TRBJ1-1, the full variable domain is SAVISQKPSRDICQRGTSLTIQCQVDSQVTMMFWYRQQPGQSLTLIATANQGSEATYESGFVIDKFPISRPNLTFSTLTVSNMSPEDSSIYLCSVEGRLNTEAFFGQGTRLTVV.

The chain couples TRBV2 to TRBJ2-3, with D tentatively TRBD2 (6 bases). The CDR3 consists of 12 residues. Germline CDR1 reads SNHLY; CDR2 reads FYNNEI. V lost 8 bases and J 7 bases, leaving 13 bases between the germline ends. CDR3 sequence (DNA): TGTGCCAGCCGGGACTTCGCGAATACGCAGTATTTT. Its translation: CASRDFANTQYF. Using reference TRBV2 and TRBJ2-3 for the parts outside the CDR3, the full variable domain is EPEVTQTPSHQVTQMGQEVILRCVPISNHLYFYWYRQILGQKVEFLVSFYNNEISEKSEIFDDQFSVERPDGSNFTLKIRSTKLEDSAMYFCASRDFANTQYFGPGTRLTVL.

The gene calls are TRBV20-1 and TRBJ2-1, with D possibly TRBD2 on 5 matching bases. Trimming pared 5 bases from V and 7 bases from J, leaving 9 bases between. Germline CDR1 and CDR2: DFQATT and SNEGSKA (reference sequence). The CDR3 totals 11 residues. CDR3 sequence reads: CSAQDLNEQFF. The DNA for the CDR3 is TGCAGTGCTCAGGACTTGAATGAGCAGTTCTTC.

This chain links TRBV19 with TRBJ1-1, with TRBD1 identical over 9 bases. Germline trimming cut 4 bases from V and 4 bases from J; bases unmatched to any gene: 7. The CDR3 has 15 amino acids. Germline CDR1 LNHDA, CDR2 SQIVND (reference sequence). DNA of the CDR3: TGTGCCAGTAGTACGAACAGGGGGCAGAGCACTGAAGCTTTCTTT. Translation: CASSTNRGQSTEAFF.

The chain employs TRBV5-1 and TRBJ2-1; TRBD1 matches at 9 bases. The CDR3 is made up of 18 amino acids. CDR1 SGHRS and CDR2 YFSETQ come from the germline V gene. The ends lost 1 base at V and 0 bases at J; junction bases unmatched: 8. This CDR3 reads CASSLRGQGHSSYNEQFF. DNA for the CDR3: TGCGCCAGCAGCTTGCGGGGACAGGGACATAGCTCCTACAATGAGCAGTTCTTC.

The chain recombines TRBV4-3 with TRBJ2-3; TRBD2 is a possible D gene (5 bases). The CDR3 is 18 amino acids. Germline CDR1 LGHNA, CDR2 YSLEER. V gave up 0 bases and J gave up 0 bases, with 16 bases separating them. The CDR3 spells CASSQETGLPTSTDTQYF. The CDR3 DNA follows: TGCGCCAGCAGCCAAGAAACCGGACTGCCGACTAGCACAGATACGCAGTATTTT.

The rearrangement uses TRBV9 and TRBJ2-7; no firm D call. CDR1 SGDLS and CDR2 YYNGEE come from the germline V gene. The CDR3 is 11 residues long. V gave up 7 bases and J gave up 6 bases, with 11 bases separating them. DNA of the CDR3: TGTGCCAGCCCCCCCACTGGCGAGCAGTACTTC. Its translation is CASPPTGEQYF. Full variable domain (rest looked up from reference TRBV9 and TRBJ2-7): DSGVTQTPKHLITATGQRVTLRCSPRSGDLSVYWYQQSLDQGLQFLIQYYNGEERAKGNILERFSAQQFPDLHSELNLSSLELGDSALYFCASPPTGEQYFGPGTRLTVT.

V usage is TRBV30 and J usage is TRBJ2-5; D possibly corresponds to TRBD2 (6 bases). CDR1 is GTSNPN and CDR2 is SVGIG in the germline V gene (reference sequence). The CDR3 contains 13 residues. V gave up 0 bases and J gave up 9 bases, with 14 bases separating them. The CDR3 DNA reads TGTGCCTGGAGTGTAAAAGGTCCGGGGGCCCAGTACTTC. The encoded protein is CAWSVKGPGAQYF.

This chain uses TRBV19 with TRBJ2-6; D is ambiguous. The CDR3 has 14 amino acids. Trimming left V 7 bases short and J 3 bases short, with 10 bases between. Germline V lookup: CDR1 LNHDA, CDR2 SQIVND (reference sequence). CDR3: CASKRRVGANVLTF. DNA of the CDR3: TGTGCCAGTAAGAGACGGGTTGGGGCCAACGTCCTGACTTTC.

The V call is TRBV5-6, the J call TRBJ1-1; the D is unclear. This CDR3 region has 14 residues. The germline gives CDR1 SGHDT, CDR2 YYEEEE. Trimming removed 6 bases from V and 1 base from J, with 13 bases in between. The CDR3 loop reads CASTFLGGNTEAFF. The CDR3 coding sequence is TGTGCCAGCACCTTCCTAGGCGGGAACACTGAAGCTTTCTTT.

V is TRBV30 and J is TRBJ1-2, with D perhaps TRBD1 (5 bases). CDR3 length: 16 residues. Per germline, CDR1 GTSNPN and CDR2 SVGIG (reference sequence). V was shortened by 5 bases and J by 4 bases, with 23 bases between the two germline ends. CDR3 sequence: CAWAELRSTGRYGYTF. The CDR3 coding sequence is TGTGCCTGGGCCGAGCTGCGGTCTACAGGACGCTATGGCTACACCTTC.

The chain links TRBV14 to TRBJ2-7; 8 nucleotides line up with TRBD2. This CDR3 contains 15 residues. CDR1 is SGHDN and CDR2 is FVKESK in the germline V gene. Trimming at V came to 3 bases and at J to 2 bases, leaving 6 bases not matched to a gene. The DNA of the CDR3 is TGTGCCAGCAGCCACTTTAGCGGGACTGCCTACGAGCAGTACTTC. Residues: CASSHFSGTAYEQYF.

The chain is built from TRBV10-2 and TRBJ1-1, with a possible D match to TRBD1 (6 bases). Deletions cut 3 bases from V and 4 bases from J, with 15 bases between. This CDR3 contains 15 residues. Per germline, CDR1 WSHSY and CDR2 SAAADI. CDR3 amino acids: CASSDSGGLRTEAFF. CDR3 in DNA: TGCGCCAGCAGTGATAGCGGGGGGCTTCGCACTGAAGCTTTCTTT.